The clone carrying this TCR beta chain occurred once. Its antigen is still unknown. This entry is derived from a study of T cells in localized non-small cell lung cancer. Libraries were prepared by immunoSEQ multiplex PCR; TCRdb keeps only in-frame clonotypes and omits some of them. The sample records 30,000 or so clones, 88% being singletons. V lost 0 bases, J lost 8 bases, and 13 bases lay in between. This CDR3 spans 14 amino acids. Germline loops: CDR1 MNHEY, CDR2 SVGAGI. Study conclusions and caveats: Sequencing, confined to only one tumor region, leaves heterogeneity possible. Those with higher blood T cell density had longer overall survival. Median approximately 58 top-100 tumor clones were shared with paired adjacent lung. The study found T cell clonality highest in uninvolved adjacent lung, above tumor.

The sample was peripheral blood, taken before any cancer treatment. This chain links TRBV6-5 with TRBJ1-2; possibly TRBD1 for D (6 bases). The sequence came from a female donor older than 55 with stage III squamous cell lung carcinoma. The CDR3 region is CASSYSRGARGYTF. The CDR3 DNA reads as TGTGCCAGCAGTTACTCGCGGGGGGCGCGGGGCTACACCTTC.